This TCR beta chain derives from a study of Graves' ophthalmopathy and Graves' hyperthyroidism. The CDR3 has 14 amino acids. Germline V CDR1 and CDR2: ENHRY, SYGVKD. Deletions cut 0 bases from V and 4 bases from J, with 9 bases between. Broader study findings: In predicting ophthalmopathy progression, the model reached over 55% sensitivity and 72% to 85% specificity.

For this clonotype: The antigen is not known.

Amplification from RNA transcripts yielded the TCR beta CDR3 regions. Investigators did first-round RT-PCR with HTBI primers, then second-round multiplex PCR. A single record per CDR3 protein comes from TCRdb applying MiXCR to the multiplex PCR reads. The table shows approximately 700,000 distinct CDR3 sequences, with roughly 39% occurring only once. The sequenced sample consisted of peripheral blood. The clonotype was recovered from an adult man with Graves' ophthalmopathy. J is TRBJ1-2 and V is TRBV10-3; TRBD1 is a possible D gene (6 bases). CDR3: CAISESRTAYGYTF. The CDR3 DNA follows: TGTGCCATCAGTGAGTCCCGGACAGCCTATGGCTACACCTTC.